These 14 T cell receptor beta chains came from one sample sequenced in a study of tumor-infiltrating lymphocytes in primary liver carcinoma. With 400 to 550 ng total RNA as template and a constant-region primer, TCR beta cDNA was made. Amplification in three nested multiplex PCR rounds with slightly modified ARM-PCR gave rise to TCR beta libraries. TRBV1-TRBV30 forward and Cbeta reverse primers drove the first two roughly 10-cycle rounds. MiXCR was run by TCRdb on the multiplex PCR reads, yielding one entry per CDR3 protein. This sample has approximately 320,000 distinct CDR3 sequences, with approximately 54% found just once. Researchers drew blood RNA from unsorted whole blood and extracted germline DNA as well. The sample taken for sequencing was peripheral blood. Receptors were obtained from a woman aged 30 to 39 with primary liver carcinoma and hepatitis B virus infection.

V usage is TRBV12-3 or TRBV12-4 and J usage is TRBJ2-7; 9 bases align to TRBD1. There are 15 residues in the CDR3. The ends lost 5 bases at V and 3 bases at J; junction bases unmatched: 8. The DNA for the CDR3 is TGTGCCAGCAGTATGCGACAGGGGGTCTACTACGAGCAGTACTTC. It yields the protein CASSMRQGVYYEQYF.

This clonotype was seen a handful of times. J is TRBJ2-5 and V is TRBV29-1; no clear D. Trimming shortened V by 6 bases and J by 5 bases, and 16 bases separated the two germline ends. Germline CDR1 SQVTM, CDR2 ANQGSEA. The CDR3 loop spans 13 amino acids. The CDR3 DNA is TGCAGCGTCCTCGAGTCTGCGTGGGAGACCCAGTACTTC. Translated, it gives CSVLESAWETQYF.

The chain has TRBV7-9 and TRBJ2-7; TRBD1 might be the D (5 bases). The CDR3 contains 14 residues. V lost 5 bases and J 2 bases, leaving 13 bases between the germline ends. CDR1 is SEHNR, CDR2 FQNEAQ, per germline (reference sequence). The CDR3 DNA is TGTGCCAGCAGCCTATGCAGGGATCCCTACGAGCAGTACTTC. Translated, it gives CASSLCRDPYEQYF.

The chain links TRBV5-1 to TRBJ2-3; D is tentatively TRBD1 or TRBD2 (6 bases each). Germline CDR1 reads SGHRS; CDR2 reads YFSETQ. This CDR3 comprises 15 residues. V was pared by 7 bases and J by 2 bases, with 17 bases between. The chain's CDR3 is CASQRGDQFTDTQYF. CDR3 in DNA: TGCGCCAGCCAAAGGGGGGACCAGTTCACAGATACGCAGTATTTT.

With regard to this clonotype: Sequence at one end of the junction differs from germline and may be a read error. The gene calls are TRBV5-4 and TRBJ2-5, with 8 bases aligning to TRBD2. Germline loops: CDR1 SGHNT, CDR2 YYREEE (reference sequence). CDR3 length: 14 amino acids. DNA of the CDR3: TGTGCCAGCAGCGCGGGGGGATACCAAGAGGCCCAGTACTTC. Translated: CASSAGGYQEAQYF.

This clonotype was observed at least ten times. V gene TRBV12-3 or TRBV12-4 combines with J gene TRBJ1-6; perhaps TRBD1 as D (6 bases). V shed 3 bases and J shed 8 bases, with 11 bases lying between them. The CDR3 is 14 amino acids. DNA of the CDR3: TGTGCCAGCAGTTTTAGGGGGGCCGATTCACCCCTCCACTTT. It is translated as CASSFRGADSPLHF.

This clonotype was picked up a small number of times. The J gene is TRBJ2-1, the V gene TRBV7-3, with 10 bases lining up with TRBD2. Per germline, CDR1 SGHTA and CDR2 FQGTGA. V lost 5 bases and J lost 4; bases outside the gene matches: 5. CDR3 length equals 15 residues. The chain's CDR3 is CASSPAGGPYNEQFF. In nucleotides, the CDR3 is TGTGCCAGCAGCCCAGCGGGAGGGCCTTACAATGAGCAGTTCTTC. Based on the CDR3 plus reference TRBV7-3 and TRBJ2-1, the full variable domain is GAGVSQTPSNKVTEKGKYVELRCDPISGHTALYWYRQSLGQGPEFLIYFQGTGAADDSGLPNDRFFAVRPEGSVSTLKIQRTERGDSAVYLCASSPAGGPYNEQFFGPGTRLTVL.

The V gene is TRBV28, the J gene TRBJ1-2, with D unresolved. This CDR3 contains 16 residues. V was cut by 6 bases and J by 2 bases, with 19 bases left in between. Germline loops: CDR1 MDHEN, CDR2 SYDVKM. Here the CDR3 DNA reads TGTGCCAGCAGCTTCGCCCACGTGCACGGAAACTATGGCTACACCTTC. The encoded protein is CASSFAHVHGNYGYTF.

This clonotype was detected once. This may arise from a read error, as a much more abundant clone is one base away. The chain uses TRBV5-4 and TRBJ2-1; 8 bases map to TRBD2. Per germline, CDR1 SGHNT and CDR2 YYREEE (reference sequence). The CDR3 covers 15 residues. The CDR3 region has the DNA TGTGCCAGCACCTTGGGGACTAGGGGGGGGGATGAGCAGTTCTTC. It is translated as CASTLGTRGGDEQFF. The variable domain in full, completed from reference TRBV5-4 and TRBJ2-1, reads ETGVTQSPTHLIKTRGQQVTLRCSSQSGHNTVSWYQQALGQGPQFIFQYYREEENGRGNFPPRFSGLQFPNYSSELNVNALELDDSALYLCASTLGTRGGDEQFFGPGTRLTVL.

This clonotype has a count of ten or more. V and J are TRBV29-1 and TRBJ1-1; no firm D call. The CDR3 loop spans 12 amino acids. V lost 7 bases and J lost 1, with 10 bases in between. From germline, CDR1 is SQVTM and CDR2 ANQGSEA. CDR3 DNA: TGCAGCGCCAGCGCAGCGAACACTGAAGCTTTCTTT. Protein sequence: CSASAANTEAFF.

Notes on this clonotype: This may stem from a read error, because a much larger clone lies one nucleotide away. The chain uses TRBV12-3 or TRBV12-4 and TRBJ2-7; 8 bases match TRBD2. The CDR3 has 15 amino acids. The CDR3 nucleotides read TGTGCCAGCAGCCCAATTAGCGGGATTCACTACGAGCGGTACTTC. Its translation: CASSPISGIHYERYF.

This clonotype appeared a few times. The genes are TRBV5-6 and TRBJ2-3; possibly TRBD2 for D (7 bases). The germline V gene encodes CDR1 SGHDT and CDR2 YYEEEE. V lost 4 bases and J 6 bases, leaving 24 bases between the germline ends. The CDR3 is 17 amino acids. The chain's CDR3 is CASSPGEGGPGIDTQYF. As DNA, the CDR3 is TGTGCCAGCAGCCCCGGGGAGGGGGGGCCTGGAATTGATACGCAGTATTTT.

The V gene is TRBV5-1, the J gene TRBJ1-3; D unclear. Germline CDR1 is SGHRS and CDR2 is YFSETQ. Trimming took off 2 bases at V and 2 bases at J, with 8 bases between the two ends. CDR3 length: 14 residues. CDR3 in amino acids: CASSFSGTGNTIYF. The DNA of the CDR3 is TGCGCCAGCAGCTTTTCAGGCACTGGAAACACCATATATTTT.

This clonotype is a singleton in its sample. At one end the junction does not follow the germline gene, possibly because of a read error. The rearrangement uses TRBV10-3 and TRBJ1-5; D might be TRBD1 (6 bases). CDR1 and CDR2 (germline): ENHRY, SYGVKD. The CDR3 consists of 14 residues. DNA for the CDR3: TGTGCCATGAGTGATGAGGTAGGGGGACAGCCCCAGCATTTT. Translating gives CAMSDEVGGQPQHF.